These 30 T cell receptor beta chains were sequenced from one sample in a study of blood T cells in healthy people across ages. Together with a sample-barcoded 5' primer, a J-beta primer mix was included in a second PCR lasting roughly 6 to 12 cycles. TCRdb reprocessed the 5' RACE reads via MiXCR and lists one record per CDR3 protein. The table lists roughly 1 million distinct CDR3 sequences, roughly 24% of them singletons. Separately, the same data were catalogued under a study of T cells of mothers and their children.

The material sequenced was blood. The receptors were gathered from a girl aged 2-10 years in good health.

The CDR3 DNA reads TGCAGTGCCGCCGGGGCGCCAGGCATGGGAGAGACCCAGTACTTC. This encodes CSAAGAPGMGETQYF. The genes are TRBV20-1 and TRBJ2-5; the D call may be TRBD1 or TRBD2 (5 bases each). This CDR3 spans 15 amino acids. V was shortened by 6 bases and J by 4 bases, with 21 bases between the two germline ends. Germline V gene lookup returns CDR1 DFQATT and CDR2 SNEGSKA (reference sequence).

The gene calls are TRBV11-2 and TRBJ2-7, with D tentatively TRBD1 (5 bases). Germline V gene lookup returns CDR1 SGHAT and CDR2 FQNNGV. Trimming took off 4 bases at V and 3 bases at J, with 13 bases between the two ends. This CDR3 is 14 amino acids long. CDR3 protein: CASSSIDSNYEQYF. The CDR3 nucleotides are TGTGCCAGCAGCTCAATAGACAGCAACTACGAGCAGTACTTC.

This clonotype was detected only a few times. This chain connects TRBV12-5 to TRBJ2-3; D is perhaps TRBD1 or TRBD2 (5 bases each). V was trimmed by 6 bases and J by 2 bases, leaving 12 bases between them. CDR1 and CDR2 (germline): LGHNT, FRNRAP. CDR3 length: 14 amino acids. CDR3 coding DNA: TGTGCTAGTGGCCGGGACCTAGCCACAGATACGCAGTATTTT. Amino acids: CASGRDLATDTQYF. Complete variable domain (other parts from reference TRBV12-5 and TRBJ2-3): DARVTQTPRHKVTEMGQEVTMRCQPILGHNTVFWYRQTMMQGLELLAYFRNRAPLDDSGMPKDRFSAEMPDATLATLKIQPSEPRDSAVYFCASGRDLATDTQYFGPGTRLTVL.

The chain combines TRBV2 with TRBJ1-2; D gene uncertain. CDR1 and CDR2 from the germline V gene are SNHLY and FYNNEI. Trimming took 7 bases from V and 6 from J, leaving 15 bases between them. The CDR3 is made up of 13 amino acids. CDR3 region: CASNLRGSDGYTF. The CDR3 DNA follows: TGTGCCAGCAACCTACGGGGTAGCGATGGCTACACCTTC.

This clonotype was found a few times. V and J are TRBV29-1 and TRBJ2-1; TRBD1 or TRBD2 may be the D gene (5 bases each). The germline V gene encodes CDR1 SQVTM and CDR2 ANQGSEA. The V end was cut by 0 bases, the J end by 6 bases, with 9 bases between. This CDR3 contains 13 residues. The chain's CDR3 is CSVEEPGTNEQFF. Here the CDR3 DNA reads TGCAGCGTTGAAGAACCGGGGACCAATGAGCAGTTCTTC.

V is TRBV11-2 and J is TRBJ1-4, with D possibly matching TRBD1 (6 bases). Germline values: CDR1 SGHAT, CDR2 FQNNGV. Trimming took 5 bases from V and 7 from J, leaving 17 bases between them. The CDR3 totals 15 residues. CDR3: CASSLRGVIGEKLFF. CDR3 sequence (DNA): TGTGCCAGCAGCCTAAGGGGGGTGATTGGTGAAAAACTGTTTTTT.

This clonotype was recorded a few times. The chain carries TRBV27 and TRBJ2-3; D remains unclear. CDR1 and CDR2 from the germline V gene are MNHEY and SMNVEV (reference sequence). CDR3 length equals 13 residues. V lost 6 bases to trimming and J lost 4 bases, with 11 bases between them. As DNA, the CDR3 is TGTGCCAGCAGGACGCAAGGCGCAGATACGCAGTATTTT. Amino acids: CASRTQGADTQYF.

The V call is TRBV7-8, the J call TRBJ1-2; D is uncertain. Deletions cut 1 base from V and 2 bases from J, with 11 bases between. This CDR3 has 15 amino acids. Germline V lookup: CDR1 SGHVS, CDR2 FQNEAQ. The CDR3 nucleotides read TGTGCCAGCAGCTTAGTTCCAGCCATAAACTATGGCTACACCTTC. This gives the protein CASSLVPAINYGYTF.

V and J are TRBV18 and TRBJ1-1; 8 bases are a match to TRBD1. With 3 bases clipped from V and 6 bases from J, the junction kept 12 bases outside the gene matches. Germline V gene lookup returns CDR1 KGHSH and CDR2 LQKENI. This CDR3 has 16 amino acids. The CDR3 sequence is CASSPLQDRALAEAFF. CDR3 DNA: TGTGCCAGCTCACCGCTTCAGGACAGGGCGCTCGCTGAAGCTTTCTTT.

The J gene is TRBJ2-2, the V gene TRBV9; D is unresolved. Germline-derived CDR1 and CDR2 are SGDLS and YYNGEE. V was cut by 3 bases and J by 0 bases, with 12 bases left in between. This CDR3 region has 16 residues. The CDR3 reads CASSASFESNTGELFF. CDR3 in DNA: TGTGCCAGCAGCGCCTCTTTCGAGTCGAACACCGGGGAGCTGTTTTTT.

The chain carries TRBV12-3 or TRBV12-4 and TRBJ1-4, with D uncertain. The V gene lost 8 bases and the J gene lost 6 bases, with 16 bases spanning the gap. This CDR3 is built from 14 residues. Written as DNA, the CDR3 is TGTGCCAGCGCCACTGGGAGGGCGGATGAAAAACTGTTTTTT. Translated: CASATGRADEKLFF.

This clonotype was observed a handful of times. The chain links TRBV4-1 to TRBJ2-6, with D unclear. CDR1 and CDR2 (germline): MGHRA, YSYEKL. The V end lost 1 base, the J end lost 2 bases, and 3 bases lay between the germline ends. This CDR3 has 14 amino acids. The CDR3, as DNA: TGCGCCAGCAGCCAAGGGCCTGGGGCCAACGTCCTGACTTTC. Protein product: CASSQGPGANVLTF.

This rearrangement joins TRBV4-1 to TRBJ2-1; 8 positions match TRBD1. The V gene's germline CDR1 is MGHRA and CDR2 YSYEKL. V was clipped by 4 bases and J by 7 bases; unmatched bases: 9. The CDR3 contains 15 residues. In nucleotides, the CDR3 is TGCGCCAGCAGCCTCGAAGGACAGGGAAAAAATGAGCAGTTCTTC. Translating it yields CASSLEGQGKNEQFF.

This clonotype was observed a few times. This sequence may be a read error, since a much larger clone differs from it by one base. The rearrangement links TRBV4-3 to TRBJ2-3; the match to TRBD1 covers 7 bases. V shed 0 bases and J 1 base; nucleotides not matched to a gene: 4. CDR1 LGHNA and CDR2 YSLEER come from the germline V gene. The CDR3 has 16 amino acids. The CDR3 sequence: CASSQDGTAGTDTQYF. The CDR3 nucleotides read TGCGCCAGCAGCCAAGATGGGACAGCGGGCACAGATACGCAGTATTTT.

V and J are TRBV7-8 and TRBJ2-5; D is possibly TRBD2 (6 bases). Trimming removed 5 bases at V and 6 bases at J, with 28 bases between. The germline CDR1 and CDR2 sequences are SGHVS and FQNEAQ. The CDR3 has 18 amino acids. The CDR3 loop reads CASSSLGLASSFVKTQYF. DNA of the CDR3: TGTGCCAGCAGCAGCCTGGGGCTAGCGAGTTCTTTTGTGAAGACCCAGTACTTC.

Only a few counts were recorded for this clonotype. The chain combines TRBV11-2 with TRBJ2-5; D ambiguous. V lost 5 bases to trimming and J lost 4 bases, with 14 bases between them. The germline V gene has CDR1 SGHAT and CDR2 FQNNGV. CDR3 length: 14 residues. CDR3 loop: CASSPPFTGETQYF. The CDR3, as DNA: TGTGCCAGCAGCCCACCCTTTACCGGAGAGACCCAGTACTTC.

V is TRBV6-2 or TRBV6-3 and J is TRBJ2-1, with D maybe TRBD2 (6 bases). V lost 6 bases and J 10 bases, leaving 16 bases between the germline ends. Germline values: CDR1 MNHEY, CDR2 SVGEGT. The CDR3 loop spans 13 amino acids. This chain's CDR3 is CASRQIPGLEQFF. Written as DNA, the CDR3 is TGTGCCAGCAGACAGATACCGGGACTCGAGCAGTTCTTC.

The genes are TRBV12-3 or TRBV12-4 and TRBJ1-2; TRBD1 might be the D (5 bases). V dropped 5 bases and J dropped 4 bases, with 17 bases sitting between them. The CDR3 has 15 amino acids. The CDR3 spells CASSVPSRGSYGYTF. CDR3 nucleotides: TGTGCCAGCAGTGTCCCCTCCCGGGGGAGCTATGGCTACACCTTC.

The chain has TRBV29-1 and TRBJ2-3; D is undetermined. The CDR3 length is 14 residues. Trimming pared 7 bases from V and 0 bases from J, leaving 14 bases between. Germline V lookup: CDR1 SQVTM, CDR2 ANQGSEA. For the CDR3, the DNA is TGCAGCGGTGACCCCTTCAGGAGCACAGATACGCAGTATTTT. Protein product: CSGDPFRSTDTQYF.

This clonotype appeared a few times. V and J are TRBV20-1 and TRBJ2-1; TRBD2 is a possible D gene (5 bases). This CDR3 is 11 amino acids long. V was shortened by 0 bases and J by 8 bases, with 5 bases between the two germline ends. Germline V gene data show CDR1 as DFQATT and CDR2 as SNEGSKA (reference sequence). CDR3 DNA sequence: TGCAGTGCTAGAGAGGACTATGAGCAGTTCTTC. This translates into CSAREDYEQFF.

The chain couples TRBV7-2 to TRBJ2-7; 10 bases align to TRBD2. The J segment lost 7 bases and the V segment lost 2 bases, leaving 11 bases of the junction unmatched. The germline CDR1 and CDR2 sequences are SGHTA and FQGNSA. The CDR3 spans 16 residues. CDR3 region: CASSLSPTSGREEQYF. The CDR3 DNA sequence: TGTGCCAGCAGCTTAAGTCCGACTAGCGGGCGTGAGGAGCAGTACTTC.

This clonotype was seen more than once but under ten times. This chain uses TRBV2 with TRBJ2-5, with D tentatively TRBD1 (6 bases). CDR3 length: 12 residues. Germline CDR1 and CDR2: SNHLY and FYNNEI. Trimming shortened V by 8 bases and J by 11 bases, and 18 bases separated the two germline ends. CDR3 coding DNA: TGTGCCAGCTCCGGGACAAGGATCCAGCAGTACTTC. Translating it yields CASSGTRIQQYF.

The chain is built from TRBV5-5 and TRBJ1-2; TRBD1 agrees at 9 bases. Germline-derived CDR1 and CDR2 are SGHKS and YYEKEE (reference sequence). This CDR3 contains 15 residues. V was pared by 4 bases and J by 2 bases, with 6 bases of the junction left unmatched. Here the CDR3 DNA reads TGTGCCAGCAGCCCGGGGACAGGGCTGAACTATGGCTACACCTTC. Encoded protein: CASSPGTGLNYGYTF. Looking up the rest from reference TRBV5-5 and TRBJ1-2 gives the full variable domain: DAGVTQSPTHLIKTRGQQVTLRCSPISGHKSVSWYQQVLGQGPQFIFQYYEKEERGRGNFPDRFSARQFPNYSSELNVNALLLGDSALYLCASSPGTGLNYGYTFGSGTRLTVV.

This clonotype was seen a few times. The rearrangement links TRBV20-1 to TRBJ2-7; D may be TRBD2 (6 bases). This CDR3 is built from 12 residues. Looked up from germline, CDR1 is DFQATT and CDR2 is SNEGSKA (reference sequence). V was pared by 5 bases and J by 5 bases, with 13 bases between. CDR3: CSAQGLLNEQYF. The CDR3 coding sequence is TGCAGTGCTCAGGGACTTCTAAACGAGCAGTACTTC.

The chain links TRBV7-2 to TRBJ2-3, with D possibly being TRBD2 (5 bases). Germline assignment: CDR1 SGHTA and CDR2 FQGNSA. The CDR3 has 14 amino acids. V lost 3 bases to trimming and J lost 2 bases, with 9 bases between them. The chain's CDR3 is CASSFPRDTDTQYF. The CDR3 nucleotides read TGTGCCAGCAGCTTCCCCCGGGACACAGATACGCAGTATTTT.

This clonotype turned up a few times. The chain couples TRBV29-1 to TRBJ2-2; D not certain. The V end was cut by 5 bases, the J end by 0 bases, with 7 bases between. This CDR3 has 13 residues. Germline V gene sequence: CDR1 SQVTM, CDR2 ANQGSEA. The DNA of the CDR3 is TGCAGCGTTCCGCAGCCGAACACCGGGGAGCTGTTTTTT. The encoded protein is CSVPQPNTGELFF.

This clonotype has ten or more counts. The chain uses TRBV4-2 and TRBJ1-5, with 10 positions matching TRBD1. Germline trimming cut 3 bases from V and 5 bases from J; bases unmatched to any gene: 4. The CDR3 sequence is 15 residues long. The germline V gene has CDR1 LGHNA and CDR2 YNFKEQ. In DNA, the CDR3 is TGTGCCAGCAGCCAGAAGACAGGGGGCGATCAGCCCCAGCATTTT. It codes for CASSQKTGGDQPQHF.

The V call is TRBV20-1, the J call TRBJ2-5, with TRBD2 matching over 10 bases. This CDR3 spans 14 amino acids. The ends lost 1 base at V and 5 bases at J; junction bases unmatched: 4. The germline V gene has CDR1 DFQATT and CDR2 SNEGSKA (reference sequence). The CDR3 DNA reads TGCAGTGCTAGAGGAGGGACTAGCGTGGAGACCCAGTACTTC. Its translation: CSARGGTSVETQYF.

In its sample, this clonotype was seen many times. The chain couples TRBV9 to TRBJ2-1; unclear D gene. This CDR3 has 14 residues. Per germline, CDR1 SGDLS and CDR2 YYNGEE. V was trimmed by 6 bases and J by 8 bases, leaving 18 bases between them. The CDR3 protein is CASNFGDGGDEQFF. CDR3 DNA sequence: TGTGCCAGCAATTTCGGCGACGGTGGGGATGAGCAGTTCTTC.

The rearrangement links TRBV4-1 to TRBJ2-3; TRBD2 matches 12 bases. In germline, CDR1 is MGHRA, CDR2 YSYEKL. The CDR3 contains 16 residues. The junction had 5 bases not matched to a gene; V was cut back by 0 bases and J by 7 bases. CDR3 in amino acids: CASSQETSGSGYTQYF. In nucleotides, the CDR3 is TGCGCCAGCAGCCAAGAGACTAGCGGGAGTGGTTATACGCAGTATTTT.